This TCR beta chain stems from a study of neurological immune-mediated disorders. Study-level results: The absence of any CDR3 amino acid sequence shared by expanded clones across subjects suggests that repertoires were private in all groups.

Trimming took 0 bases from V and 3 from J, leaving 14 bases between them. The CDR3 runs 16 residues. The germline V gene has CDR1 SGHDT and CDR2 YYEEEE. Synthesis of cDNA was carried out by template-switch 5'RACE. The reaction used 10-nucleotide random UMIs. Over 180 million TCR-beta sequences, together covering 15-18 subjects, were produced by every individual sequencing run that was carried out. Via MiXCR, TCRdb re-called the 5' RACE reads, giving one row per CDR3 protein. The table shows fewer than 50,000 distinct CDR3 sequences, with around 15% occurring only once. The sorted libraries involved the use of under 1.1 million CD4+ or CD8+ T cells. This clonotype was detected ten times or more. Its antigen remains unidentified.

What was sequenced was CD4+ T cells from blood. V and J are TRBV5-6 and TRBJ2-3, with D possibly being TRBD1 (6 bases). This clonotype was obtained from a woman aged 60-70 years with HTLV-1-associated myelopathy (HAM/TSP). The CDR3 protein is CASSLVTGWGTDTQYF. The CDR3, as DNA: TGTGCCAGCAGCTTGGTAACAGGGTGGGGTACAGATACGCAGTATTTT.